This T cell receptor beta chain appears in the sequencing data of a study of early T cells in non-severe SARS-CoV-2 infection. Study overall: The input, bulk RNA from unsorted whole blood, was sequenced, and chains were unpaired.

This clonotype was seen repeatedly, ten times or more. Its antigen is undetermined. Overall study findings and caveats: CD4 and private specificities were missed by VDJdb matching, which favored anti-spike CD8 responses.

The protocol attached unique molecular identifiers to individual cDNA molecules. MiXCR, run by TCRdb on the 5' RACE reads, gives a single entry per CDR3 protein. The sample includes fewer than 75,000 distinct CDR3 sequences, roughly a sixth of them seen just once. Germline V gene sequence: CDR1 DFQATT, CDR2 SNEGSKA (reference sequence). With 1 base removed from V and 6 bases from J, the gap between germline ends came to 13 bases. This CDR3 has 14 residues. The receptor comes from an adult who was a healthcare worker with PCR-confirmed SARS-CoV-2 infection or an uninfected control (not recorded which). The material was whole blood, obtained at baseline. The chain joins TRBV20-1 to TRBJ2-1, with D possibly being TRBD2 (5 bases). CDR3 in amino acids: CSARVLVGVNEQFF. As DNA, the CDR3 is TGCAGTGCTAGAGTACTGGTGGGAGTCAATGAGCAGTTCTTC.